This TCR beta chain was documented in a study of radiotherapy plus CTLA-4 blockade in lung cancer. As regards this clone: What it recognizes is unknown.

Germline CDR1 and CDR2: LNHDA and SQIVND (reference sequence). The CDR3 is 13 residues long. V was clipped by 5 bases and J by 6 bases, with 13 bases between them. Overall study findings and caveats: There was expansion of tumor-derived TCR clones in blood after radiotherapy plus ipilimumab.

Method: immunoSEQ multiplex PCR; TCRdb's copy keeps in-frame clones and lacks some. Of roughly 90,000 clones in the sample, about 90% were seen once. The sequencing here drew on peripheral blood, taken from a patient treated with radiotherapy plus ipilimumab. The origin of this receptor is a human donor with non-small cell lung cancer that progressed on radiotherapy plus ipilimumab. This chain uses TRBV19 with TRBJ1-1, with no clear D. CDR3 nucleotides: TGTGCCAGTAGTGGCCCCGGGGAATCTGAAGCTTTCTTT. As protein: CASSGPGESEAFF.